A selection of T cell receptor beta chains follows, all from one sample in a study of OX40 agonist ivuxolimab in advanced cancers. The table came from immunoSEQ multiplex PCR; TCRdb's copy has only in-frame clones and leaves some out. Among 65,000 to 90,000 clones, 65% to 90% were seen once, and the ten largest hold 0.5% to 0.6%. Specimen: CD4+ or CD8+ T cells sorted from blood, collected in a trial of the OX40 agonist ivuxolimab. All receptors come from an adult with an advanced solid tumor such as melanoma, head and neck, liver or kidney cancer. Both conserved end residues are trimmed from each CDR3.

v_gene,j_gene,CDR3aa
TRBV5-1,TRBJ2-2,ASSGILNTGELF
TRBV25-1,TRBJ2-3,ASSESIGGQGETDTQY
TRBV7-2,TRBJ2-1,ASSLAGASYNEQF
TRBV19,TRBJ1-1,ASSIGGHRRNTEAF
TRBV7-9,TRBJ1-2,ASSLAGGASYGYT
TRBV25-1,TRBJ2-1,ASSEFRAGHYNEQF
TRBV11-3,TRBJ2-1,ASSLVRLAGGPDNEQF
TRBV5-1,TRBJ2-1,ASSGLTGSYNEQF
TRBV2,TRBJ2-6,ASRQGQGLGANVLT
TRBV5-1,TRBJ2-1,ASSTGGPYNEQF
TRBV5-1,TRBJ2-7,ASSFSEGPYEQY
TRBV7-2,TRBJ2-7,ASSSRGGSYEQY
TRBV19,TRBJ2-2,ASSIAASGSMSGELF
TRBV7-9,TRBJ2-6,ASSLLLGGSGANVLT
TRBV7-8,TRBJ2-5,ASSLSGGPQETQY
TRBV6-1,TRBJ2-1,ASRESSGVHYNEQF
TRBV28,TRBJ1-6,AMSTGTVSPLH